This T cell receptor (beta chain) was sequenced during a study of blood T cell repertoires in COVID-19. Study in general: PBMCs, B-cell-depleted T cells, or T cells provided the cDNA or gDNA that made up the material.

This clone was seen only a few times. This study enrolled people aged about 18 to 100 from under 25 US geographic areas. Participants' reported clinical history set cohort assignment. Only in-frame clones appear in the TCRdb table, and some are missing; sequencing was by immunoSEQ multiplex PCR. The table has 150,000 to 200,000 clones, about nine tenths seen once. This receptor was taken from a young woman who had recovered from COVID-19. Source material: PBMCs or T cells enriched from blood (not recorded which).

The CDR3 DNA reads TGTGCCAGCAGCCAACCCTTCCGGGACGGGGGTCGGAGCACTGAAGCTTTCTTT. Translated: CASSQPFRDGGRSTEAFF. J is TRBJ1-1 and V is TRBV3-1 (or the pseudogene TRBV3-2); D possibly corresponds to TRBD1 (5 bases). The germline CDR1 and CDR2 sequences are LGHDT and YNNKEL (reference sequence). V was pared by 2 bases and J by 4 bases, with 23 bases between. CDR3 length: 18 amino acids.